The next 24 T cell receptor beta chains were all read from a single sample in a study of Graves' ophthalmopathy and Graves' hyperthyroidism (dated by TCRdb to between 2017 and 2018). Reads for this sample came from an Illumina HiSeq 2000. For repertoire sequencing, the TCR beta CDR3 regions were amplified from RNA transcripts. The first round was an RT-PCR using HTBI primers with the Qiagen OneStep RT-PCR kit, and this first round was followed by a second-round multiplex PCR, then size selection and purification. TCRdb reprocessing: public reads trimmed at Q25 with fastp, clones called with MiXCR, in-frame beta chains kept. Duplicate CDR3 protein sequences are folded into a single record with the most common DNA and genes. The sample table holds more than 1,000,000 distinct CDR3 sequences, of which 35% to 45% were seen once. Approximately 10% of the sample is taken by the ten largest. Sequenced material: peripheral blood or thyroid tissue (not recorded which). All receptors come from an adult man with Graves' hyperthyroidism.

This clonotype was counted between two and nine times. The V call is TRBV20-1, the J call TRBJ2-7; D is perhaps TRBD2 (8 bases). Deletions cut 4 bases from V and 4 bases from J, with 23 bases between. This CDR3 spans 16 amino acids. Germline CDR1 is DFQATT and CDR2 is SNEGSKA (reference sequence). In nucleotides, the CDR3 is TGCAGTGCTATAGACAGGGAAGGACTAGCATCATACGAGCAGTACTTC. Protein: CSAIDREGLASYEQYF.

The CDR3 here is CASSEQGSRGANVLTF. CDR3 sequence (DNA): TGCGCCAGCAGCGAACAGGGGTCCCGTGGGGCCAACGTCCTGACTTTC. The chain is built from TRBV5-1 and TRBJ2-6, with 7 positions matching TRBD1. CDR3 size: 16 residues. The V gene's germline CDR1 is SGHRS and CDR2 YFSETQ. V gave up 4 bases and J gave up 3 bases; unmatched junction bases: 7.

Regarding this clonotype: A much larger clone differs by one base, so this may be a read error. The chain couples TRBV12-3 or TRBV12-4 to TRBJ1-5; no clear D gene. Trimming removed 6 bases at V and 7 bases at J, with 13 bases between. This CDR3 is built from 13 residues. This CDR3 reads CASRLFGIQPQHF. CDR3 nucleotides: TGTGCCAGCAGATTATTTGGTATCCAGCCCCAGCATTTT.

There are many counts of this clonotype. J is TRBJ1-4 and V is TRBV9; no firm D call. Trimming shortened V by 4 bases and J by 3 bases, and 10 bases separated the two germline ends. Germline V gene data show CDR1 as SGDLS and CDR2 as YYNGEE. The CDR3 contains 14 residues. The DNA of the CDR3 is TGTGCCAGCAGCCCCCGAATCTCTAATGAAAAACTGTTTTTT. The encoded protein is CASSPRISNEKLFF. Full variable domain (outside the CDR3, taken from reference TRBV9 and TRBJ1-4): DSGVTQTPKHLITATGQRVTLRCSPRSGDLSVYWYQQSLDQGLQFLIQYYNGEERAKGNILERFSAQQFPDLHSELNLSSLELGDSALYFCASSPRISNEKLFFGSGTQLSVL.

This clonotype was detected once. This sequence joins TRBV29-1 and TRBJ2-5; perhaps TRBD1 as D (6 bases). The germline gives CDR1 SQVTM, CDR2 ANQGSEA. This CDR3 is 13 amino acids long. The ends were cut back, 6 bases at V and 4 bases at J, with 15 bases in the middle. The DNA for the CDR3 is TGCAGCGTCGCTGGGGGCGCCATAGAGACCCAGTACTTC. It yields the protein CSVAGGAIETQYF.

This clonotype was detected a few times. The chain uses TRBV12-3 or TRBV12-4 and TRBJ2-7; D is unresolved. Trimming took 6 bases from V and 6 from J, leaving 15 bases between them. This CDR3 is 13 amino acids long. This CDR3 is CASRLQEFGEQYF. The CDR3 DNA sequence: TGTGCCAGCAGACTCCAGGAATTCGGCGAGCAGTACTTC.

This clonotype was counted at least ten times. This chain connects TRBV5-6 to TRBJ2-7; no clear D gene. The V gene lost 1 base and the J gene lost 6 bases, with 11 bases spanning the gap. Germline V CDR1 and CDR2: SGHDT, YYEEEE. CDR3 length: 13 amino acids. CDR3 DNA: TGTGCCAGCAGCTTGCCAGCCGTAATCGAGCAGTACTTC. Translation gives CASSLPAVIEQYF.

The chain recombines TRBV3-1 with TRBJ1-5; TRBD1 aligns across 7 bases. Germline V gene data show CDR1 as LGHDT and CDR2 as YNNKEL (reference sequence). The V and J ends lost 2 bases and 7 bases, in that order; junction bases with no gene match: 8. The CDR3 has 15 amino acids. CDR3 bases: TGTGCCAGCAGCCAACTTACAGGGGCAGGGCAGCCCCAGCATTTT. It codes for CASSQLTGAGQPQHF. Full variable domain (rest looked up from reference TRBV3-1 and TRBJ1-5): DTAVSQTPKYLVTQMGNDKSIKCEQNLGHDTMYWYKQDSKKFLKIMFSYNNKELIINETVPNRFSPKSPDKAHLNLHINSLELGDSAVYFCASSQLTGAGQPQHFGDGTRLSIL.

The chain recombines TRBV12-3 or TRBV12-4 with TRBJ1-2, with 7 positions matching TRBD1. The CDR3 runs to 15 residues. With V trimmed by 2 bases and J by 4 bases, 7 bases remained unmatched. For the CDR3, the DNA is TGTGCCAGCAGTTTAAATCTCAGGGGGACCTATGGCTACACCTTC. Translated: CASSLNLRGTYGYTF.

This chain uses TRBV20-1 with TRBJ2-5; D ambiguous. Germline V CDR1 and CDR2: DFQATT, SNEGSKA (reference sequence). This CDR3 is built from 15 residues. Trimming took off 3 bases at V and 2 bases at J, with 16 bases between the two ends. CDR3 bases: TGCAGTGCTAGTTTCCCTAGTGGAACTCAAGAGACCCAGTACTTC. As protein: CSASFPSGTQETQYF.

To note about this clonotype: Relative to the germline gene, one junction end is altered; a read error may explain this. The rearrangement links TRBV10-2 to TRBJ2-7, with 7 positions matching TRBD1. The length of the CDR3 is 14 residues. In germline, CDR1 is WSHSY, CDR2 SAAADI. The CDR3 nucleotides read TGTGCCAGCAGTTATGACAGGGAGTCCTACGAGCAGTACTTC. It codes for CASSYDRESYEQYF.

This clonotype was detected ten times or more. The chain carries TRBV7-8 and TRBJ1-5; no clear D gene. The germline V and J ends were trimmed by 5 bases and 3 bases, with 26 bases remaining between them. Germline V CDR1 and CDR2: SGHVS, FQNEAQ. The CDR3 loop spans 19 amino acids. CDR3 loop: CASSTDLPSPWRNNQPQHF. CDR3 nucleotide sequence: TGTGCCAGCAGCACCGACCTCCCCTCCCCGTGGAGGAACAATCAGCCCCAGCATTTT.

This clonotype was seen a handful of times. This chain's CDR3 is CASSSGQGEGKLFF. As DNA, the CDR3 is TGTGCCAGCAGTTCCGGACAGGGTGAGGGAAAACTGTTTTTT. This chain links TRBV28 with TRBJ1-4; TRBD1 matches 8 bases. The CDR3 is 14 residues long. The J segment lost 10 bases and the V segment lost 4 bases, leaving 8 bases of the junction unmatched. From germline, CDR1 is MDHEN and CDR2 SYDVKM.

This CDR3 is CSLEGRGNGYTF. The CDR3 bases are TGCAGCTTAGAAGGCAGGGGCAATGGCTACACCTTC. The chain combines TRBV29-1 with TRBJ1-2; D might be TRBD1 (6 bases). Trimming pared 8 bases from V and 6 bases from J, leaving 16 bases between. Germline CDR1 and CDR2: SQVTM and ANQGSEA. The CDR3 consists of 12 residues.

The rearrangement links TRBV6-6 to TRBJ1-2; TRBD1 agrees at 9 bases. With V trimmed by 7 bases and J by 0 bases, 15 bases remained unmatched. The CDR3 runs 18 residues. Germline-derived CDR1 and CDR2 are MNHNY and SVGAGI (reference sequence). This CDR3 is CASTQKPGTGITNYGYTF. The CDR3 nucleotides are TGTGCCAGCACACAAAAGCCCGGGACAGGGATTACTAACTATGGCTACACCTTC.

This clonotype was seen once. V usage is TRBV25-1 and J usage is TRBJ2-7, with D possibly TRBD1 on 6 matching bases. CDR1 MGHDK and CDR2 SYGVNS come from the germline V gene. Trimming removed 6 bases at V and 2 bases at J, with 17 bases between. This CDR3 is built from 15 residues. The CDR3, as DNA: TGTGCCAGCAGAACTACAGGGTATGGCGCCTACGAGCAGTACTTC. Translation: CASRTTGYGAYEQYF.

CDR3 sequence reads: CATSRPTSGNTIYF. CDR3 DNA: TGTGCCACCAGCAGACCGACCTCTGGAAACACCATATATTTT. This chain uses TRBV15 with TRBJ1-3, with unresolved D. The CDR3 covers 14 residues. The germline V and J ends were trimmed by 2 bases and 0 bases, with 5 bases remaining between them. Germline-derived CDR1 and CDR2 are LNHNV and YYDKDF (reference sequence).

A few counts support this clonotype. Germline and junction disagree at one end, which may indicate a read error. The CDR3 loop is CASSLGGSRVGF. The CDR3 bases are TGTGCCAGCAGCTTAGGAGGCAGTAGAGTGGGATTC. The chain joins TRBV11-2 to TRBJ2-7, with unresolved D. Germline loops: CDR1 SGHAT, CDR2 FQNNGV. The CDR3 length is 12 residues.

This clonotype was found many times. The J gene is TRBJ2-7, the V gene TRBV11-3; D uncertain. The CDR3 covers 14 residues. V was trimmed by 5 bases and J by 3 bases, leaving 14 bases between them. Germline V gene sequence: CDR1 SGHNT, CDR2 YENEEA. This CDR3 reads CASSPRPPVYEQYF. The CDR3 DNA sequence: TGTGCCAGCAGCCCCCGGCCCCCGGTCTACGAGCAGTACTTC.

In nucleotides, the CDR3 is TGTGCCAGGAAGACGTACCAAGAGACCCAGTACTTC. It encodes CARKTYQETQYF. The chain recombines TRBV2 with TRBJ2-5; the D is unclear. In germline, CDR1 is SNHLY, CDR2 FYNNEI. With 9 bases removed from V and 0 bases from J, the gap between germline ends came to 8 bases. CDR3 length equals 12 residues.

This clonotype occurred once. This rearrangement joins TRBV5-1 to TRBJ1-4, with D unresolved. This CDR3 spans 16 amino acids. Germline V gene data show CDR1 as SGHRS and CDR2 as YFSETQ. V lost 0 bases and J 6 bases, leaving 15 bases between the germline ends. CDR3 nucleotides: TGCGCCAGCAGCTTGGGGTGGACGGGAAGGCATGAAAAACTGTTTTTT. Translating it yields CASSLGWTGRHEKLFF.

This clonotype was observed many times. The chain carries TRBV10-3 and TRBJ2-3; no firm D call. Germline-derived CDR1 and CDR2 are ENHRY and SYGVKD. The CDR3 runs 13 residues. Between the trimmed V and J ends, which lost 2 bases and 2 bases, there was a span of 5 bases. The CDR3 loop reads CAISEDPTDTQYF. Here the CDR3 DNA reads TGTGCCATCAGTGAGGACCCCACAGATACGCAGTATTTT.

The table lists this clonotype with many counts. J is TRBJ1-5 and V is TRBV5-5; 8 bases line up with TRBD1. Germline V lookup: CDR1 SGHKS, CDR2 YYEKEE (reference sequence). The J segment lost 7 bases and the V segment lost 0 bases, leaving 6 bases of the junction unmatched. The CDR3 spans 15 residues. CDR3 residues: CASSLDGTGRQPQHF. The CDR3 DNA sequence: TGTGCCAGCAGCTTGGACGGGACAGGACGCCAGCCCCAGCATTTT.

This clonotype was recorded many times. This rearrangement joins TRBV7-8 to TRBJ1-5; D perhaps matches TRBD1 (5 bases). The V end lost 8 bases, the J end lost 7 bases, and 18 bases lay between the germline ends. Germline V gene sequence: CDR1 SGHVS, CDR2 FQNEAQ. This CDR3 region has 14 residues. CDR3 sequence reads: CASGLAWGLQPQHF. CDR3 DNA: TGTGCCAGCGGTTTAGCTTGGGGGTTACAGCCCCAGCATTTT.